This T cell receptor beta chain derives from a study of cytomegalovirus exposure and HLA in healthy donors (dated by TCRdb to about 2017). Some background on the complete study: An earlier analysis of some 620 of the donors reported under 300 Gb of sequence data and 117 million unique TCR beta sequences obtained from around 170 million T cells. An early release that covered roughly 600 HLA-typed donors contained around 330 gigabases of sequencing data and 85 million to 100 million unique TCR sequences. The genetic ancestry cluster associated with self-reported Caucasian donors included around four fifths of the roughly 400 genotyped donors. The study aimed to test whether signatures of past pathogen exposure could be identified by cataloging public T cell receptors. The T cell repertoires of under 750 subjects were profiled by immunosequencing and related to cytomegalovirus serostatus. A separate validation cohort of roughly 130 different subjects was used in addition to the approximately 670-subject first cohort. To predict cytomegalovirus infection status, the study combined high-throughput TCR immunosequencing, statistical association of individual TCRs with disease status, and machine learning. To study patterns of TCR occurrence, a later analysis re-analyzed previously published TCR beta repertoires from several hundred donors and added high-resolution HLA genotyping. The later analysis used no new phenotypic data to find candidate immune exposures, relying instead on TCR beta sequences and their occurrence across donors. An earlier analysis of approximately 500 of the donors applied high-throughput TCR beta sequencing to assess whether each TCR beta V gene segment acted as functional or pseudogenic. Donor age, sex, ethnicity and CMV serostatus were compiled alongside the repertoire data. Genome-wide SNP genotypes for about 65% of the 666 donors were used in a later genetic analysis, which treated that subset as a discovery cohort. Every discovery cohort repertoire had been produced on one sequencing platform. HLA typing included class I and class II loci at four-digit resolution. Typing coverage differed by locus: A, B, C, DRB1 and DQB1 were typed in roughly 620-630 donors, DQA1 in approximately 520, DPA1 in 606, and DPB1 in 400 to 490. A handful of DR-DQ haplotypes were handled as single units for association and clustering because linkage in the cohort was strong. Among about 360 genotyped donors of the cohort, an average of about 240,000 unique TCR beta nucleotide sequences were sequenced per donor, around 20% of them non-productive.

Remarks on this clone: Its specific antigen is unknown. The sample has other DNA sequences that encode this CDR3 too.

The cohort comprised more than 550 healthy bone marrow donors. At the time of sampling, every cohort member was nominally healthy, though immune exposures that went unrecorded were likely present. The donor tested CMV seronegative and was one of the 352 seronegative cohort members. A peripheral blood sample was provided by each donor, and peripheral blood mononuclear cells were used for TCR beta sequencing. Genomic DNA extraction from the blood cell samples was performed with the Qiagen DNeasy Blood Extraction Kit. Libraries were prepared through the immunoSEQ multiplex PCR assay. The multiplex PCR relied on a mix of 60 forward primers for TCR Vbeta segments and 13 reverse primers for TCR Jbeta segments. The CDR3 region of rearranged TCR beta genes was amplified from genomic DNA by a multiplex PCR assay. Amplified TCR beta libraries were sequenced as 87-base-pair reads on the Illumina HiSeq System. Per the original workflow: A later analysis tallied roughly 80 million unique TCR beta chains across the roughly 610 repertoires, and around 12 million of those chains were shared by two or more donors. To remove PCR and sequencing errors, raw reads were error-corrected and collapsed into unique sequences using a nearest-neighbor algorithm that merged closely related sequences. Alignment of CDR3 sequences to IMGT reference sequences was used to assign V, D and J gene segments. For a sequence to be retained, a match of at least six nucleotides to both a V gene segment and a J gene segment was required. A rearrangement counted as productive if the CDR3 had no stop codons and remained in frame with V and J, and every other rearrangement counted as non-productive. Following IMGT convention, CDR3 was defined as the stretch from the second conserved V-encoded cysteine to the conserved J-encoded phenylalanine. The earlier analysis of 587 of the donors excluded any sequence lacking an unambiguous match to a single V gene segment. An earlier analysis of some 500 of the donors classified V segments as functional when productive rearrangements were above 56.7% and as segregating when the standard deviation between donors was above 5%. A statistical classification framework was built for diagnosing cytomegalovirus status from the catalog of TCR beta chain sequences. In a later analysis, TCR nucleotide sequences were compared against IMGT/GENE-DB human TR gene sequences so that V and J genes could be assigned. A later analysis assigned CDR3 sequences and most-parsimonious VDJ recombination scenarios with the TCRdist pipeline. In a later analysis, each TCR beta chain was defined by its CDR3 amino acid sequence together with its V-gene family, and reads lacking a unique V-gene family were excluded. In a later analysis, around 650 highly shared, low-generation-probability nucleotide sequences were removed to address suspected cross-contamination and a sequencing artifact. A later analysis calculated a clonal expansion index for each public chain from normalized within-repertoire ranks of inferred template counts. In a later analysis, generation probabilities were computed with a VDJ recombination model fitted to out-of-frame rearrangements, and the resulting probabilities were checked against IGoR. In a later analysis, hypergeometric tests were used to score TCR-TCR, TCR-HLA and TCR-CMV co-occurrence, with a repertoire-size bias correction applied to TCR pairs. In a later analysis, false discovery rates were estimated by permuting HLA or CMV assignments 20 times. In a later analysis, co-occurring TCRs were grouped using DBSCAN, with TCRdist sequence similarity added in when clustering inside HLA-allele-positive subsets. Co-occurrence clustering excluded repertoires with fewer than 30,000 or more than 120,000 public chains, plus five with anomalous nucleotide sharing. In TCRdb, the immuneACCESS table is reduced to in-frame sequences with V and J assigned. These tables do not hold every clone; where another copy was compared, an unresolved V gene accounts for under half, and the others remain unexplained. V and J calls and clone size are copied from that table; D and trimming were computed from the DNA. The sample's table lists a count of roughly 60,000 clones. Of the sample, about 4% falls within the top ten clones.

Overall results and qualifications from the work: It was suggested by the authors that the approach could potentially be generalized to other disease states and immunological phenotypes. A total of 150 or so TCR beta chains were listed by the study as associated with cytomegalovirus. A further reported finding was that TCR beta sequences accurately predicted the HLA-A and HLA-B alleles for most subjects in the first cohort. In both the original and validation cohorts, the classifier was reported to diagnose cytomegalovirus status with high specificity and sensitivity. Because HLA typing was missing for some donors at each locus, association tests included only the typed subset. The 87-base-pair reads could not distinguish some IMGT-functional V segments, including TRBV6-2 and TRBV6-3, so those segments were excluded. For the cohort, immune exposure information was limited to CMV serostatus. A cluster of highly shared sequence variants was judged likely to represent a technical artifact of the sequencing pipeline. In a later analysis, HLA-associated TCR beta chains showed more clonal expansion and lower generation probabilities than non-associated chains that were equally common. The cohort was sequenced for TCR beta chains only, and without alpha or paired-chain data the features that could be detected were limited. A later analysis reported that several top co-occurrence clusters appeared linked to parvovirus B19, influenza, CMV and Epstein-Barr virus. An earlier analysis of approximately 590 of the donors showed that most TCR beta V segments appeared in productive rearrangements either about 87% or about 30% of the time, which broadly matched IMGT annotations. In a later analysis, TCR association rates were found to vary across HLA loci, with the most associated TCRs seen for DRB1 alleles and the fewest for HLA-C alleles. Presence/absence analyses assumed roughly uniform sequencing depth across donors, an assumption that may not hold. A later genetic analysis reported fewer N-insertions in productive TCRs among donors in an Asian-associated ancestry cluster than the 666-donor mean. Assigning TCR associations to individual alleles was difficult when HLA alleles, especially DR and DQ, strongly co-occurred. In a later analysis, 15,000 to 20,000 TCR beta sequences were associated with specific HLA alleles at a false discovery rate of 0.05. Because counts were too low, approximately 18 rarely observed V segments, including chromosome 9 orphons, were excluded from the earlier analysis of fewer than 650 of the donors. Most TCR sequences were observed very rarely across donors, whereas some public TCRs were present in many individuals. Linkage disequilibrium might explain the correlated functional status among segregating V segments, but an unknown experimental factor could not be excluded. A later genetic analysis associated a missense DCLRE1C variant with V-gene and J-gene trimming of TCR beta chains, and an independent cohort replicated the association. A few of the identified cytomegalovirus-associated TCR beta chains were confirmed in vitro to be specific for cytomegalovirus antigens. In a later analysis, most CMV-associated TCR beta chains were found to appear HLA-restricted, with HLA associations seemingly driven largely by CMV exposure.

Per the germline V gene, SGHAT is the CDR1 and FQNNGV is the CDR2. The CDR3 runs 15 residues from the cysteine to the phenylalanine. Only CDR3 DNA is held: 45 bases, read in frame from base 1. V gives up 2 bases and J gives up 5 bases, and the segment between their germline ends measures 16 bases. The sequence was obtained from a male donor in good health and CMV-seronegative. Sample: PBMCs. In this chain, TRBV11-2 is recombined with TRBJ2-7; the D gene is perhaps TRBD2, from 6 matching bases. The CDR3 protein sequence reads: CASSLFPGTGDEQYF. The base sequence is TGTGCCAGCAGCTTATTCCCAGGCACGGGGGACGAGCAGTACTTC. With the rest looked up from the reference TRBV11-2 and TRBJ2-7 genes rather than sequenced, the full variable domain is EAGVAQSPRYKIIEKRQSVAFWCNPISGHATLYWYQQILGQGPKLLIQFQNNGVVDDSQLPKDRFSAERLKGVDSTLKIQPAKLEDSAVYLCASSLFPGTGDEQYFGPGTRLTVT.